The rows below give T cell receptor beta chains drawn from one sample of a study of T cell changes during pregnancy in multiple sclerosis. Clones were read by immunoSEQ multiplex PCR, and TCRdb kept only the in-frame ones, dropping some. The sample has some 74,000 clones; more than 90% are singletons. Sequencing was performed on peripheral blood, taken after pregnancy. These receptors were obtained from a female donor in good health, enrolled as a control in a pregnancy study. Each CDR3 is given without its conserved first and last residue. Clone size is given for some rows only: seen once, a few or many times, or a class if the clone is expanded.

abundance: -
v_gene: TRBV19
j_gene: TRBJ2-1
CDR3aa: ASRASYNEQF

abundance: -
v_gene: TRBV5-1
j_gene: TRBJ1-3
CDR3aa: ASSDSPSGNTIY

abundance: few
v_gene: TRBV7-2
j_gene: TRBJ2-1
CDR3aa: ASSLDTQQF

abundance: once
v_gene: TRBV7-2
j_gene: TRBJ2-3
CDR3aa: ASSLGLAGGTDTQY

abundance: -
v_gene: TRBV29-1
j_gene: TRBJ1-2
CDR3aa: SVGDRALGYT

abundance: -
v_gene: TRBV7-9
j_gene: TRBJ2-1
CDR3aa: ASSSGQGTYNEQF

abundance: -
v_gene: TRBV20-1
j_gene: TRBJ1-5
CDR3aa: SASQAEPQH

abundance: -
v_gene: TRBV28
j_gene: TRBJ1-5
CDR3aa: ASGGQSRGNQPQH

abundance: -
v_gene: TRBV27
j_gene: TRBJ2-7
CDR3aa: ASSLSGVSYEQY

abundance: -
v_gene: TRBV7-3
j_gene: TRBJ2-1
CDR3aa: ASSWGASNEQF

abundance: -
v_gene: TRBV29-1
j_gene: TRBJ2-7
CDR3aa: SVAETGGYEQY

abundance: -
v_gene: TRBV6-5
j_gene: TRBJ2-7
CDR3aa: ASSGDPGGPNEQY

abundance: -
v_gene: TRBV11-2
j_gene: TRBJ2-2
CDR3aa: ASSLGQILTGELF

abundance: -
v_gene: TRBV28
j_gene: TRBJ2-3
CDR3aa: ASRVGAPGDTQY

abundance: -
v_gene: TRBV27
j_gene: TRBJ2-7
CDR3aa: ASSNKGWNEQY

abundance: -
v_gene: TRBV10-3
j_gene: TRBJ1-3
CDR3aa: ASTASSGNTIY

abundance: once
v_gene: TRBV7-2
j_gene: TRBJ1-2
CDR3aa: ASSLGEGANYGYT

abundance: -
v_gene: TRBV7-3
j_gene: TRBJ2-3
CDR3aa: ASSFNTDTQY

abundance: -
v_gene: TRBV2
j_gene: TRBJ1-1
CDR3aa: ASRAQGATAAF

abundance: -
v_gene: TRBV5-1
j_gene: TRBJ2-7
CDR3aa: ASNSGGSSYEQY

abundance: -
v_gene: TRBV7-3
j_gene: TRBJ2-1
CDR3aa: ASSPTPISSYNEQF

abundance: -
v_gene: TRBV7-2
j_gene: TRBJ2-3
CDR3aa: ASSTAVADTQY

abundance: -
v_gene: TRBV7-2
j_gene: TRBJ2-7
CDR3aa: ASSLGEVRG

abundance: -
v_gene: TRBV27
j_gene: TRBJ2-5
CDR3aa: ASRSGLAAQETQY

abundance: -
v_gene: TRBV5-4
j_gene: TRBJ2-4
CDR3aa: ASSLEGLNIQY

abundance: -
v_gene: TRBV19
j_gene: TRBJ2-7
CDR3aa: ASSIPPGIGTGPTSSYEQY

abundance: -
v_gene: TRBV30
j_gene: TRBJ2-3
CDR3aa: AWSRRGGTQY

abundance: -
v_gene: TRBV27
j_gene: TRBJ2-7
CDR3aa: ASFGQGRFSYEQY

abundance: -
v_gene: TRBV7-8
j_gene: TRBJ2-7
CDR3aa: ASSSDGTYEQY

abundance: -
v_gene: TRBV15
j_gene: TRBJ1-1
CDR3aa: ATSRERYTEAF

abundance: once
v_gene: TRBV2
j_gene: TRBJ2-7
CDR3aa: ASSEPSGGGYEQY

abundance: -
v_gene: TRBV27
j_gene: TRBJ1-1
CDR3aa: ASSPRRNLAGAF

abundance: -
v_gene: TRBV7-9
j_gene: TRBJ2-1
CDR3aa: ASSQLTSGDNEQF

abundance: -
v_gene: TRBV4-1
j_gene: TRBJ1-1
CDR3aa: ASSQDSTIEAF

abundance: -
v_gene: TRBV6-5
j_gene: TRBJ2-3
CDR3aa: ASSVTDTDTQY

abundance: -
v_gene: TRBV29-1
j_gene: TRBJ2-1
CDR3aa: SVEAPPQRGGDEQF

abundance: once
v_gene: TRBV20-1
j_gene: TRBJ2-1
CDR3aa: SAGSYNEQF

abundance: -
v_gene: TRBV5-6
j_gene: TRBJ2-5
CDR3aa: ATGLAGQETQY

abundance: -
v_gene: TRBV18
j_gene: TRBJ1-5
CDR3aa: TSSPGTGVNQPQH

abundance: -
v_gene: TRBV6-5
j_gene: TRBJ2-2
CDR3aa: ASMYLADTGELF

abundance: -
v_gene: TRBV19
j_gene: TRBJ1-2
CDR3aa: ASTTGNYGYT

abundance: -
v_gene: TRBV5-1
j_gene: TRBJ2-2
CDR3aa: ASSLFEIGELF

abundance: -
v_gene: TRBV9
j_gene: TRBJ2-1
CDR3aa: ASSVASGTYNEQF